The present TCR beta chain was sequenced within a study of blood T cell repertoires in COVID-19. For the study at large: COVID-19 samples collected from the United States, Italy and Spain covered acute and convalescent phases.

Germline CDR1 is SGHNT and CDR2 is YYREEE (reference sequence). Losses at the gene ends were 0 bases for V and 5 bases for J; bases not matched to a gene: 3. The CDR3 contains 15 residues. Repertoires were generated with immunoSEQ multiplex PCR, while TCRdb's copy carries only in-frame clones and drops some. This repertoire shows 55,000 to 65,000 clones, 87% found once; its top ten account for around 10%. This TCR was sampled from a human donor with acute or convalescent COVID-19. The donor label of this sample is uncertain. The genes are TRBV5-4 and TRBJ2-2; 8 bases align to TRBD1. The specimen was peripheral blood. The DNA for the CDR3 is TGTGCCAGCAGCTTGGGACAGGGGAAAACCGGGGAGCTGTTTTTT. Translated: CASSLGQGKTGELFF.